The entry below gives a single T cell receptor (beta chain) sequence along with its context. The data stem from a study of identical twins' blood T cells. The donors were healthy female monozygous twins, three pairs in total. Methods used by the authors: Each library had 2.2 to 3.6 million CDR3 reads and about 90,000 to nearly 500,000 clonotypes. TCRdb redid the calling of the 5' RACE reads with MiXCR, one entry per CDR3 protein. The V and J calls reflect TCRdb's pipeline rather than the authors' work. This repertoire shows fewer than 450,000 distinct CDR3 sequences, about 28% found once; its top ten account for more than 5.5%. Material for sequencing was PBMCs. The sequence derives from a woman aged 18 to 55 in good health.

In nucleotides, the CDR3 is TGTGCCAGCAGTTGGAAGCGGGGGGGTCAACAGACCCAGTACTTC. It yields the protein CASSWKRGGQQTQYF. The chain employs TRBV6-6 and TRBJ2-5, with 10 bases fitting TRBD2. Germline V gene lookup returns CDR1 MNHNY and CDR2 SVGAGI (reference sequence). This CDR3 has 15 residues. J gave up 6 bases and V 4 bases, and 8 bases lay outside the gene matches.